This T cell receptor (beta chain) comes out of a study of blood T cell repertoires in COVID-19. Looking at the study overall: From T cells, B-cell-depleted T cells, or PBMCs came the material, which was cDNA or gDNA.

Source study methods: Quantification of nucleated cells was approximated via reference gene primer amplification. The data were produced by immunoSEQ multiplex PCR, yet TCRdb's version contains in-frame clones alone and is incomplete. V and J calls and clone size come straight from that table; D and trimming were deduced from the DNA. This sample carries some 200,000 clones, about 87% of them seen once, and the ten largest clones take under 13%. The CDR3 loop spans 13 amino acids. The germline V and J ends were trimmed by 7 bases and 4 bases, with 10 bases remaining between them. In germline, CDR1 is LNHDA, CDR2 SQIVND (reference sequence).

The origin of this receptor is a man between 18 and 35 years old with acute COVID-19. The V call is TRBV19, the J call TRBJ2-2; D call uncertain. The sequenced material came from PBMCs or T cells enriched from blood (not recorded which). The CDR3, as DNA: TGTGCCAGTACCCGATACAGCACCGGGGAGCTGTTTTTT. Protein product: CASTRYSTGELFF.